A single sample gave rise to the 2 T cell receptor beta chains below, sequenced in a study of vaccination and CD4 T cells after COVID-19. The time point was: late sampling 161 to 241 days after vaccination in a few convalescent patients. The treatment was: roughly 10-day PBMC culture with coronavirus spike peptide pools or control peptides (ViraFEST assay). Their antigens remain unidentified. The assay that was used to sequence DNA from cultured CD4+ T cells was the Oncomine TCR Beta short-read assay. TCRdb re-derived calls from the PCR reads in MiXCR, one entry per CDR3 protein. In the table there are more than 15,000 distinct CDR3 sequences, around 48% of which are singletons. The input for sequencing was CD4+ T cells from blood, cultured in vitro, taken about 7 months after SARS-CoV-2 vaccination. Source of these receptors: a human donor who had recovered from COVID-19.

The chain combines TRBV19 with TRBJ2-7; no clear D. This CDR3 is built from 14 residues. The ends were cut back, 3 bases at V and 3 bases at J, with 12 bases in the middle. Looked up from germline, CDR1 is LNHDA and CDR2 is SQIVND (reference sequence). The CDR3 DNA is TGTGCCAGTAGTATTAGGACGGATAACTACGAGCAGTACTTC. Translated: CASSIRTDNYEQYF.

The CDR3 reads CASDLNSGGGYEQYF. In DNA, the CDR3 is TGCGCCAGCGATCTAAACTCAGGGGGCGGGTACGAGCAGTACTTC. This chain connects TRBV23-1 to TRBJ2-7; 8 bases match TRBD1. TRBV23-1 is given ORF status, its function remaining uncertain. Trimming cost V 8 bases and J 4 bases; bases outside gene matches: 13. The CDR3 is 15 amino acids.